These 26 T cell receptor beta chains were all obtained from the same sample, sequenced in a study of human T cells and chemical hapten exposure. As for time point: pre-sensitization, week 0. Treatment in this sample: therapeutic diphenylcyclopropenone sensitization with weekly scalp DPC. From the RACE reads, TCRdb called clonotypes with MiXCR, one entry per CDR3 protein. The table lists tens of thousands of distinct CDR3 sequences, over 10% of them singletons, with about 5.7% in the top ten. This material consisted of whole blood, taken in connection with sensitization to the hapten diphenylcyclopropenone (DPC). The receptors shown here come from a woman under 40 with alopecia areata. Some clones in this sample may be carry-over from other donors' samples.

The rearrangement links TRBV11-2 to TRBJ2-6; D is unresolved. Germline-derived CDR1 and CDR2 are SGHAT and FQNNGV. This CDR3 is 14 amino acids long. V shed 4 bases and J shed 2 bases, with 6 bases lying between them. The CDR3 coding sequence is TGTGCCAGCAGCTCCCCAGCTGGGGCCAACGTCCTGACTTTC. Protein product: CASSSPAGANVLTF. Full variable domain (outside the CDR3, taken from reference TRBV11-2 and TRBJ2-6): EAGVAQSPRYKIIEKRQSVAFWCNPISGHATLYWYQQILGQGPKLLIQFQNNGVVDDSQLPKDRFSAERLKGVDSTLKIQPAKLEDSAVYLCASSSPAGANVLTFGAGSRLTVL.

As to this clonotype: A much larger clone lies one base from this, so it may be a read error. The rearrangement uses TRBV3-1 and TRBJ2-1, with D possibly matching TRBD1 (6 bases). The CDR3 has 14 amino acids. CDR1 and CDR2 from the germline V gene are LGHDT and YNNKEL (reference sequence). Trimming removed 4 bases from V and 6 bases from J, with 13 bases in between. The CDR3 here is CASSLRTVFNEQFF. Written as DNA, the CDR3 is TGTGCCAGCAGCCTACGGACAGTCTTCAATGAGCAGTTCTTC.

This clonotype has a handful of counts. The rearrangement links TRBV28 to TRBJ2-7; D remains ambiguous. Germline V lookup: CDR1 MDHEN, CDR2 SYDVKM. V was pared by 3 bases and J by 9 bases, with 18 bases between. CDR3 size: 14 residues. CDR3 nucleotides: TGTGCCAGCAGTTTTCCGGGTCCTACGACGGGGCAGTACTTC. Amino acid sequence: CASSFPGPTTGQYF. Full variable domain (remainder filled in from reference TRBV28 and TRBJ2-7): DVKVTQSSRYLVKRTGEKVFLECVQDMDHENMFWYRQDPGLGLRLIYFSYDVKMKEKGDIPEGYSVSREKKERFSLILESASTNQTSMYLCASSFPGPTTGQYFGPGTRLTVT.

This clonotype has at least ten counts. The rearrangement links TRBV29-1 to TRBJ2-7, with 7 bases lining up with TRBD2. CDR1 and CDR2 from the germline V gene are SQVTM and ANQGSEA. V dropped 4 bases and J dropped 7; count of bases not matched to a gene: 10. The CDR3 is 13 amino acids. Here the CDR3 DNA reads TGCAGCGTTGGGTCCGGGGAGGGAGGAGAGCAGTACTTC. The encoded protein is CSVGSGEGGEQYF.

The gene calls are TRBV6-2 or TRBV6-3 and TRBJ2-7; weak D call: TRBD2 (6 bases). V was shortened by 9 bases and J by 4 bases, with 19 bases between the two germline ends. Germline assignment: CDR1 MNHEY and CDR2 SVGEGT. The CDR3 is made up of 14 amino acids. This chain's CDR3 is CARINGEVGYEQYF. For the CDR3, the DNA is TGTGCCAGAATAAACGGGGAGGTCGGGTACGAGCAGTACTTC.

This clonotype was recorded at least ten times. The chain recombines TRBV7-2 with TRBJ2-4; D ambiguous. This CDR3 is 14 amino acids long. CDR1 and CDR2 from the germline V gene are SGHTA and FQGNSA. V lost 3 bases and J 0 bases, leaving 6 bases between the germline ends. The CDR3 here is CASSFRTAKNIQYF. DNA of the CDR3: TGTGCCAGCAGCTTCAGGACAGCCAAAAACATTCAGTACTTC.

The CDR3 is CASSPGAGGPPSSYNEQFF. CDR3 nucleotides: TGTGCCAGCTCACCAGGGGCGGGAGGCCCCCCGAGCTCCTACAATGAGCAGTTCTTC. This chain uses TRBV18 with TRBJ2-1; 8 bases map to TRBD2. J was trimmed by 0 bases and V by 2 bases; bases with no gene match: 12. The CDR3 is made up of 19 amino acids. From germline, CDR1 is KGHSH and CDR2 LQKENI. The full variable domain, rest sourced from reference TRBV18 and TRBJ2-1, is NAGVMQNPRHLVRRRGQEARLRCSPMKGHSHVYWYRQLPEEGLKFMVYLQKENIIDESGMPKERFSAEFPKEGPSILRIQQVVRGDSAAYFCASSPGAGGPPSSYNEQFFGPGTRLTVL.

The rearrangement uses TRBV7-8 and TRBJ2-7; 14 nucleotides agree with TRBD2. This CDR3 contains 16 residues. Losses at the gene ends were 5 bases for V and 7 bases for J; bases not matched to a gene: 10. Germline V gene data show CDR1 as SGHVS and CDR2 as FQNEAQ. CDR3 amino acids: CASSRRGTSGSQEQYF. Written as DNA, the CDR3 is TGTGCCAGCAGCAGACGGGGGACTAGCGGGAGTCAAGAGCAGTACTTC.

A word on this clonotype: This may come from a read error, since a much larger clone is one base off. The chain has TRBV27 and TRBJ2-2, with D possibly being TRBD1 (6 bases). CDR3 length equals 13 residues. CDR1 is MNHEY, CDR2 SMNVEV, per germline (reference sequence). The CDR3 DNA is TGTGCCAGCAGTTTTGGGACAACCGAGGAGCTGTTTTTT. This encodes CASSFGTTEELFF.

This rearrangement joins TRBV5-8 to TRBJ2-7; 7 nucleotides align to TRBD1. The CDR3 loop spans 15 amino acids. V shed 2 bases and J 4 bases; nucleotides not matched to a gene: 9. The germline V gene encodes CDR1 SGHTS and CDR2 YDEGEE. CDR3 DNA sequence: TGTGCCAGCAGCTTCTCCGGGACAGCTTTTTACGAGCAGTACTTC. It is translated as CASSFSGTAFYEQYF.

The V call is TRBV2, the J call TRBJ2-7, with D possibly called TRBD1 or TRBD2 (5 bases each). The V gene's germline CDR1 is SNHLY and CDR2 FYNNEI. The germline V and J ends were trimmed by 8 bases and 6 bases, with 20 bases remaining between them. The CDR3 is 14 amino acids. Here the CDR3 DNA reads TGTGCCAGCTCCGGGGCTAGCCGGCTAGGCGAGCAGTACTTC. Encoded protein: CASSGASRLGEQYF.

This clonotype was recorded at least ten times. V and J are TRBV11-2 and TRBJ2-5; D unresolved. Deletions cut 4 bases from V and 0 bases from J, with 15 bases between. Germline assignment: CDR1 SGHAT and CDR2 FQNNGV. This CDR3 has 16 amino acids. The CDR3 loop is CASSSEAERYQETQYF. In DNA, the CDR3 is TGTGCCAGCAGCTCCGAGGCCGAAAGGTACCAAGAGACCCAGTACTTC. The full variable domain, with the rest looked up from reference TRBV11-2 and TRBJ2-5, is EAGVAQSPRYKIIEKRQSVAFWCNPISGHATLYWYQQILGQGPKLLIQFQNNGVVDDSQLPKDRFSAERLKGVDSTLKIQPAKLEDSAVYLCASSSEAERYQETQYFGPGTRLLVL.

The table lists this clonotype with many counts. The chain links TRBV9 to TRBJ2-2; 8 bases map to TRBD2. J gave up 10 bases and V 1 base, and 9 bases lay outside the gene matches. The CDR3 loop spans 15 amino acids. In germline, CDR1 is SGDLS, CDR2 YYNGEE. The CDR3 sequence is CASSVIAGSFVELFF. The DNA for the CDR3 is TGTGCCAGCAGCGTAATAGCGGGATCCTTCGTGGAGCTGTTTTTT.

Ten or more counts support this clonotype. The V and J genes are TRBV5-5 and TRBJ1-4; D unresolved. CDR1 and CDR2 (germline): SGHKS, YYEKEE (reference sequence). V lost 4 bases, J lost 0 bases, and 7 bases lay in between. The CDR3 totals 14 residues. This CDR3 is CASSPVSTNEKLFF. CDR3 nucleotides: TGTGCCAGCAGCCCGGTTTCAACTAATGAAAAACTGTTTTTT.

This clonotype was detected many times. The chain has TRBV20-1 and TRBJ2-3, with D possibly matching TRBD2 (7 bases). Germline loops: CDR1 DFQATT, CDR2 SNEGSKA (reference sequence). The CDR3 spans 15 residues. Trimming took 6 bases from V and 4 from J, leaving 20 bases between them. CDR3 DNA: TGCAGTGCCCTGCGGGGGCTGGGAAGGCCAGATACGCAGTATTTT. It specifies CSALRGLGRPDTQYF.

This clonotype was seen a handful of times. CDR3 in amino acids: CASSFKRGKEPQHF. The CDR3 region has the DNA TGTGCCAGCAGCTTTAAGAGAGGGAAAGAGCCCCAGCATTTT. This sequence joins TRBV21-1 and TRBJ1-5. TRBV21-1 is an annotated pseudogene. This CDR3 has 14 residues.

This chain connects TRBV9 to TRBJ1-6; a weak D match, TRBD1 (6 bases). The germline gives CDR1 SGDLS, CDR2 YYNGEE. With 0 bases removed from V and 12 bases from J, the gap between germline ends came to 10 bases. The CDR3 contains 13 residues. The CDR3 bases are TGTGCCAGCAGCGTAGAGGGGGACCAACCCCTCCACTTT. Protein: CASSVEGDQPLHF.

This chain links TRBV11-1 with TRBJ2-2; D unresolved. This CDR3 region has 12 residues. With 3 bases removed from V and 7 bases from J, the gap between germline ends came to 6 bases. Germline V gives CDR1 SGHAT, CDR2 FQDESV (reference sequence). The CDR3 loop is CASSFPGGELFF. CDR3 nucleotides: TGTGCCAGCAGCTTTCCGGGCGGGGAGCTGTTTTTT.

This clonotype appeared many times. The genes are TRBV27 and TRBJ2-7; 8 bases fit TRBD2. Germline V CDR1 and CDR2: MNHEY, SMNVEV (reference sequence). The ends lost 6 bases at V and 2 bases at J; junction bases unmatched: 3. The CDR3 covers 13 residues. CDR3: CASSLAGPYEQYF. The CDR3 nucleotides read TGTGCCAGCAGCTTAGCGGGACCCTACGAGCAGTACTTC.

This clonotype was counted between two and nine times. The chain links TRBV19 to TRBJ1-1; D is undetermined. V was shortened by 7 bases and J by 0 bases, with 9 bases between the two germline ends. This CDR3 region has 13 residues. CDR1 and CDR2 (germline): LNHDA, SQIVND (reference sequence). CDR3 DNA sequence: TGTGCCAGTATAGAGCGGTTGAACACTGAAGCTTTCTTT. Protein sequence: CASIERLNTEAFF. The variable domain in full, completed from reference TRBV19 and TRBJ1-1, reads DGGITQSPKYLFRKEGQNVTLSCEQNLNHDAMYWYRQDPGQGLRLIYYSQIVNDFQKGDIAEGYSVSREKKESFPLTVTSAQKNPTAFYLCASIERLNTEAFFGQGTRLTVV.

The chain carries TRBV7-9 and TRBJ1-4, with a weak D call TRBD1 (5 bases). This CDR3 is built from 15 residues. Trimming took off 5 bases at V and 3 bases at J, with 13 bases between the two ends. Germline V gene lookup returns CDR1 SEHNR and CDR2 FQNEAQ (reference sequence). The CDR3 protein is CASSDTGWANEKLFF. CDR3 sequence (DNA): TGTGCCAGCAGCGATACAGGTTGGGCTAATGAAAAACTGTTTTTT.

The sample holds a few counts of this clonotype. V gene TRBV29-1 combines with J gene TRBJ1-1; D ambiguous. Trimming stripped 4 bases from V and 0 bases from J, with 9 bases between. Germline-derived CDR1 and CDR2 are SQVTM and ANQGSEA. The CDR3 is 13 residues long. The CDR3: CSVVHLMNTEAFF. CDR3 nucleotides: TGCAGCGTTGTGCATTTGATGAACACTGAAGCTTTCTTT.

As for this clonotype: A single base separates this from a much larger clone, so it may be a read error. The conserved closing phenylalanine or tryptophan is absent in this CDR3, likely reflecting a read error. The chain carries TRBV6-2 or TRBV6-3 and TRBJ2-3; D is unresolved. CDR1 and CDR2 (germline): MNHEY, SVGEGT. The CDR3 has 14 amino acids. V was pared by 0 bases and J by 2 bases, with 6 bases between. The CDR3 DNA is TGTGCCAGCAGTTACTCGGCCCCCACAGATACGCAGTATTTA. Amino acid sequence: CASSYSAPTDTQYL.

This clonotype was seen more than once but under ten times. Germline and junction disagree at one end, which may indicate a read error. The rearrangement joins TRBV7-7 to TRBJ2-1, with 13 nucleotides matching TRBD2. The CDR3 length is 13 residues. The germline gives CDR1 SSHAT, CDR2 FNYEAQ (reference sequence). CDR3 sequence reads: CASSSGLAGEQFF. Written as DNA, the CDR3 is TGTGCTAGCAGCTCGGGACTAGCGGGGGAGCAGTTCTTC.

This chain links TRBV20-1 with TRBJ2-1, with D perhaps TRBD2 (6 bases). The germline V gene encodes CDR1 DFQATT and CDR2 SNEGSKA (reference sequence). Trimming stripped 5 bases from V and 7 bases from J, with 12 bases between. The CDR3 has 12 residues. Here the CDR3 reads CSAELRGNEQFF. CDR3 nucleotide sequence: TGCAGTGCTGAACTCCGGGGGAATGAGCAGTTCTTC.

This clonotype was observed many times. The rearrangement links TRBV6-4 to TRBJ1-6, with D possibly TRBD1 on 6 matching bases. The CDR3 runs 15 residues. V lost 6 bases and J 2 bases, leaving 11 bases between the germline ends. Germline V gene sequence: CDR1 MRHNA, CDR2 SNTAGT. CDR3 region: CASRAQGTYNSPLHF. The DNA of the CDR3 is TGTGCCAGCAGAGCCCAGGGGACCTATAATTCACCCCTCCACTTT.